This T cell receptor beta chain was profiled in a study of cytomegalovirus exposure and HLA in healthy donors. The CDR3 loop spans 16 amino acids. The V gene's germline CDR1 is SEHNR and CDR2 FQNEAQ (reference sequence). Trimming cost V 1 base and J 6 bases; bases outside gene matches: 3. On this clone itself: Antigen specificity is unknown.

Nominal health characterized the donors when sampled, though unrecorded immune exposures were likely. Points from the study as a whole: Several of the most significant clusters appeared linked to common viral pathogens, based on a later analysis.

With 60 Vbeta and 13 Jbeta primers, the PCR was carried out. As handled by the study authors: Approximately 12 million of tens of millions of unique TCR beta chains were shared, per a later count. Produced via immunoSEQ multiplex PCR; TCRdb's table is partial and in-frame only. That table gives V, J and clone size, and the DNA gave D and trimming. Here the sample spans tens of thousands of clones, about 79% being singletons. The sequence came from a man between 65 and 79 years old in good health and CMV-seropositive. Specimen: PBMCs. The chain links TRBV7-9 to TRBJ2-3; TRBD2 matches at 14 bases. The CDR3 nucleotides are TGTGCCAGCAGCTTAGGACTAGCGGGAGGGATGGATACGCAGTATTTT. This encodes CASSLGLAGGMDTQYF. Using reference TRBV7-9 and TRBJ2-3 for the parts outside the CDR3, the full variable domain is DTGVSQNPRHKITKRGQNVTFRCDPISEHNRLYWYRQTLGQGPEFLTYFQNEAQLEKSRLLSDRFSAERPKGSFSTLEIQRTEQGDSAMYLCASSLGLAGGMDTQYFGPGTRLTVL.